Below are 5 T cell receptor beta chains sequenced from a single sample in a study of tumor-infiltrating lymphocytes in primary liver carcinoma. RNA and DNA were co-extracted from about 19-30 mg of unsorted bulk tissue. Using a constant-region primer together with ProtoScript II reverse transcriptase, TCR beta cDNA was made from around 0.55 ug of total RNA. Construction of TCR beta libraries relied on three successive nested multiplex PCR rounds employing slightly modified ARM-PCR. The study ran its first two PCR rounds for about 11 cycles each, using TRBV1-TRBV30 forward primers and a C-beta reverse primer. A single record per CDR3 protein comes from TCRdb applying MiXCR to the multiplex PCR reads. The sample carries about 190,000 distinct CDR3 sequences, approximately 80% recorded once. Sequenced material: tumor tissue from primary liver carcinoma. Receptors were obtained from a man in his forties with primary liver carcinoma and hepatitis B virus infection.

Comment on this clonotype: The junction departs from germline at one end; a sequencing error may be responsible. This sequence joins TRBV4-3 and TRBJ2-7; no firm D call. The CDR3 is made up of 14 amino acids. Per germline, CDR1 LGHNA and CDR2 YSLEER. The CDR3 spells CASSLKDGTYDQYF. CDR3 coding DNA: TGCGCCAGCAGCCTCAAGGACGGCACCTACGATCAGTACTTC.

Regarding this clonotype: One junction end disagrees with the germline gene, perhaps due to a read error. CDR3 loop: CVSTAAGGVNYGYTF. Written as DNA, the CDR3 is TGTGTCAGCACCGCGGCGGGGGGAGTTAACTATGGCTACACCTTC. The V and J genes are TRBV28 and TRBJ1-2, with a weak D call TRBD1 (5 bases). CDR1 MDHEN and CDR2 SYDVKM come from the germline V gene. The CDR3 is made up of 15 amino acids.

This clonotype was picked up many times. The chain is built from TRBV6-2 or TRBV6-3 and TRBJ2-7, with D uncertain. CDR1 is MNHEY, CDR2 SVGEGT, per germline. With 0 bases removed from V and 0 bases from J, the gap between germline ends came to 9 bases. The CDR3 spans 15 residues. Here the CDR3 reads CASSYSGDSSYEQYF. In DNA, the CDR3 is TGTGCCAGCAGTTACTCCGGTGATAGCTCCTACGAGCAGTACTTC.

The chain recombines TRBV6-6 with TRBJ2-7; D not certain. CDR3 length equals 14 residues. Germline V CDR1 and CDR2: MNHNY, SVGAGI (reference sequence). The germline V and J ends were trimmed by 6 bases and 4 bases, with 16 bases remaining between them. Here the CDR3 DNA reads TGTGCCAGCAGATTTACGGGTTCCTCATACGAGCAGTACTTC. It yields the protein CASRFTGSSYEQYF.

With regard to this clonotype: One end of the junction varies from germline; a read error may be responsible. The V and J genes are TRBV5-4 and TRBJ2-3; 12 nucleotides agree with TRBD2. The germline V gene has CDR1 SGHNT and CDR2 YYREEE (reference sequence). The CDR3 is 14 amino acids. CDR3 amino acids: CASGSTSGSDTHYF. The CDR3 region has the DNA TGTGCCAGCGGCTCGACTAGCGGGAGCGATACGCATTATTTT.